This T cell receptor (beta chain) was captured by sequencing in a study of T cell clonality in common variable immunodeficiency. The study, taken as a whole, reports: Compared with controls, CVID subjects had fewer shared TCRbeta clones. CVID subjects showed higher TCRbeta clonality than healthy controls. What drives increased CVID clonality needs T cell subpopulation sequencing.

TCRdb keeps only in-frame clones here, not all; method: immunoSEQ multiplex PCR. Singletons are absent from the sample, which has 30,000 to 40,000 clones. The sample holds many counts of this clone. Its target is not known. The CDR3 end is not reached by the read, which stops 3 residues before it; the germline J gene fills it in. V shed 0 bases and J shed 2 bases, with 10 bases lying between them. Germline V gives CDR1 SGHNT, CDR2 YYREEE (reference sequence). The CDR3 has 15 residues. Each donor provided roughly 5 to 8 ml of heparinized whole blood. This clonotype was sampled from a person between 18 and 75 years old in good health. The material sequenced was peripheral blood mononuclear cells. This sequence joins TRBV5-4 and TRBJ2-3; D is possibly TRBD2 (6 bases). The part of the CDR3 DNA that was read is TGTGCCAGCAGCTTGGGGGGGGTTCTCACAGATACG. It codes for CASSLGGVLTDT. The entire CDR3 reads CASSLGGVLTDTQYF.